The clone carrying this TCR beta chain has just a few counts. Its antigen remains unidentified. This sample was taken from a study of molecular identifiers for immune sequencing clone quantification. General study results and limits: Clonotypes topping 20 RNA copies carried over 97% of effector molecules but under 1% of naive ones.

TCRdb redid the calling of the PCR reads with MiXCR, one entry per CDR3 protein. The sample has under 800,000 distinct CDR3 sequences; about 25% are singletons. The germline V gene encodes CDR1 SEHNR and CDR2 FQNEAQ (reference sequence). The CDR3 is 16 amino acids. V was pared by 5 bases and J by 1 base, with 11 bases of the junction left unmatched. V usage is TRBV7-9 and J usage is TRBJ2-7; 7 bases line up with TRBD2. The origin of this receptor is a human donor in good health. Some libraries in this study had Jurkat cell RNA spiked in. Sequencing was performed on naive CD8+ T cells from blood, with Jurkat cell RNA spiked in. Subset noted: FACS-sorted CD8+CD4-CCR7+CD45RA+ naive T cells. CDR3 DNA sequence: TGTGCCAGCAGCCCAGAACTAGCGCCACGATCCTACGAGCAGTACTTC. Amino acids: CASSPELAPRSYEQYF.